This T cell receptor beta chain was identified during a study of CD4 and CD8 cells across lung adenocarcinoma regions. TCRdb ran MiXCR on the PCR reads and lists one entry per CDR3 protein. This table holds under 20,000 distinct CDR3 sequences, around 56% found once. The V gene's germline CDR1 is GTSNPN and CDR2 SVGIG (reference sequence). CDR3 length equals 15 residues. The table lists this clonotype with a count of one. The patients had localized lung adenocarcinoma, a non-small cell subtype. The specimen sequenced was CD8+ T cells from the center of a lung tumor. The receptor's source is a female donor with lung adenocarcinoma. The CD4 and CD8 labels of this study may be unreliable. The chain recombines TRBV30 with TRBJ2-5, with TRBD1 identical over 10 bases. Gene TRBJ2-1 matches the end of the DNA better, so the J call may be wrong. In DNA form, the CDR3 reads TGTGCCTGGAGTGGGGACAGGGGATGGAGCAATGAGCAGTTCTTC. This sequence encodes CAWSGDRGWSNEQFF.